The 14 T cell receptor beta chains presented below share a single source sample, sequenced in a study of memory CD4+ T cells and cytomegalovirus serostatus. Single viable CD3+CD4+CD8-CD45RO+ cells were sorted as the memory CD4+ T cells. Method: immunoSEQ multiplex PCR; TCRdb's copy keeps in-frame clones and lacks some. The table shows around 25,000 clones, with about three quarters occurring only once. Sequencing was carried out using memory CD4+ T cells from blood. These receptors were collected from an adult in good health and CMV-seronegative.

This clone was detected a few times. This chain connects TRBV10-2 to TRBJ2-7; D not certain. Germline-derived CDR1 and CDR2 are WSHSY and SAAADI. Between the trimmed V and J ends, which lost 1 base and 6 bases, there was a span of 7 bases. CDR3 size: 12 residues. The CDR3: CASSEFGVEQYF. The CDR3 nucleotides are TGCGCCAGCAGTGAGTTTGGGGTCGAGCAGTACTTC.

The V and J genes are TRBV25-1 and TRBJ1-5, with a weak D call TRBD1 (5 bases). The CDR3 length is 15 residues. Looked up from germline, CDR1 is MGHDK and CDR2 is SYGVNS. The V end was cut by 3 bases, the J end by 3 bases, with 12 bases between. CDR3 sequence: CASSDMGDFNQPQHF. The CDR3 DNA is TGTGCCAGCAGTGATATGGGGGATTTCAATCAGCCCCAGCATTTT.

V is TRBV10-3 and J is TRBJ1-3; the D gene is possibly TRBD1 (5 bases). The CDR3 has 20 residues. Germline lookup yields CDR1 ENHRY and CDR2 SYGVKD. V lost 3 bases and J lost 0, with 24 bases in between. CDR3 nucleotides: TGTGCCATCAGTGACCTCAGCCATTTGGGGCGAGGAAGCTCTGGAAACACCATATATTTT. This encodes CAISDLSHLGRGSSGNTIYF.

This rearrangement joins TRBV10-3 to TRBJ2-7; D is possibly TRBD1 (5 bases). The CDR3 length is 13 residues. Trimming removed 7 bases at V and 5 bases at J, with 15 bases between. CDR1 and CDR2 (germline): ENHRY, SYGVKD. CDR3 nucleotide sequence: TGTGCCATCAACCAGGGTCAGGCCGACGAGCAGTACTTC. Protein: CAINQGQADEQYF.

The chain joins TRBV5-8 to TRBJ2-5; D is unresolved. The germline gives CDR1 SGHTS, CDR2 YDEGEE. This CDR3 has 13 amino acids. V lost 5 bases, J lost 7 bases, and 15 bases lay in between. This CDR3 reads CASSLPQVGTQYF. CDR3 coding DNA: TGTGCCAGCAGTTTGCCCCAGGTTGGGACCCAGTACTTC.

The table lists this clone with a few counts. The chain employs TRBV28 and TRBJ1-1; D gene ambiguous. V lost 7 bases, J lost 2 bases, and 8 bases lay in between. This CDR3 has 12 residues. Germline values: CDR1 MDHEN, CDR2 SYDVKM. CDR3 protein: CASTRGNTEAFF. CDR3 in DNA: TGTGCCAGCACCCGGGGTAACACTGAAGCTTTCTTT.

The V and J genes are TRBV28 and TRBJ2-1, with D perhaps being TRBD1 or TRBD2 (5 bases each). V lost 4 bases and J 6 bases, leaving 19 bases between the germline ends. CDR3 length: 16 amino acids. Germline CDR1 MDHEN, CDR2 SYDVKM. CDR3 in amino acids: CASSSPPTGTTNEQFF. The CDR3 nucleotides are TGTGCCAGCAGTTCCCCACCGACGGGGACCACCAATGAGCAGTTCTTC.

This clone was recorded a few times. CDR3 DNA sequence: TGCGCCAGCAGCTTGGGTTCGGGACCGAGCTCCTACAATGAGCAGTTCTTC. It specifies CASSLGSGPSSYNEQFF. The chain couples TRBV5-1 to TRBJ2-1; D tentatively fits TRBD1 or TRBD2 (5 bases each). Trimming shortened V by 0 bases and J by 0 bases, and 13 bases separated the two germline ends. CDR3 length equals 17 residues. From germline, CDR1 is SGHRS and CDR2 YFSETQ.

This clone was counted a few times. The J gene is TRBJ2-1, the V gene TRBV27; D is undetermined. The CDR3 runs to 15 residues. Germline loops: CDR1 MNHEY, CDR2 SMNVEV (reference sequence). The V gene lost 7 bases and the J gene lost 6 bases, with 19 bases spanning the gap. The CDR3: CASTLTAPPRNEQFF. The DNA for the CDR3 is TGTGCCAGCACCCTGACTGCGCCCCCTCGCAATGAGCAGTTCTTC.

The chain has TRBV11-3 and TRBJ2-2; no reliable D call. Trimming left V 1 base short and J 4 bases short, with 4 bases between. The CDR3 is 13 amino acids. Germline V gene sequence: CDR1 SGHNT, CDR2 YENEEA. Here the CDR3 DNA reads TGTGCCAGCAGCTTAGTGCTCACCGGGGAGCTGTTTTTT. Encoded protein: CASSLVLTGELFF.

The chain carries TRBV18 and TRBJ1-1, with a tentative D call TRBD1 (6 bases). Germline loops: CDR1 KGHSH, CDR2 LQKENI. The CDR3 is 13 residues long. V shed 4 bases and J shed 12 bases, with 18 bases lying between them. The CDR3 sequence: CASSLSRDMMSFF. In nucleotides, the CDR3 is TGTGCCAGCTCACTGAGCCGGGACATGATGTCTTTCTTT. The whole variable domain, filled in from reference TRBV18 and TRBJ1-1, reads NAGVMQNPRHLVRRRGQEARLRCSPMKGHSHVYWYRQLPEEGLKFMVYLQKENIIDESGMPKERFSAEFPKEGPSILRIQQVVRGDSAAYFCASSLSRDMMSFFGQGTRLTVV.

CDR3 nucleotide sequence: TGTGCCAGCTCTTCCAGCGCCGACACTGAAGCTTTCTTT. The encoded protein is CASSSSADTEAFF. The V call is TRBV18, the J call TRBJ1-1; D call uncertain. This CDR3 spans 13 amino acids. Looked up from germline, CDR1 is KGHSH and CDR2 is LQKENI. V lost 6 bases, J lost 3 bases, and 11 bases lay in between.

J is TRBJ1-6 and V is TRBV5-4, with D uncertain. V was pared by 0 bases and J by 7 bases, with 11 bases between. There are 15 residues in the CDR3. Germline CDR1 is SGHNT and CDR2 is YYREEE (reference sequence). Written as DNA, the CDR3 is TGTGCCAGCAGCTTGGGGCTTTCTGGGAATTCACCCCTCCACTTT. Protein product: CASSLGLSGNSPLHF.

The chain carries TRBV7-9 and TRBJ1-1; D not resolved. The ends were cut back, 1 base at V and 0 bases at J, with 6 bases in the middle. Germline V gene data show CDR1 as SEHNR and CDR2 as FQNEAQ (reference sequence). The CDR3 has 14 amino acids. The CDR3: CASSLGTMNTEAFF. The DNA of the CDR3 is TGTGCCAGCAGCTTAGGAACCATGAACACTGAAGCTTTCTTT.